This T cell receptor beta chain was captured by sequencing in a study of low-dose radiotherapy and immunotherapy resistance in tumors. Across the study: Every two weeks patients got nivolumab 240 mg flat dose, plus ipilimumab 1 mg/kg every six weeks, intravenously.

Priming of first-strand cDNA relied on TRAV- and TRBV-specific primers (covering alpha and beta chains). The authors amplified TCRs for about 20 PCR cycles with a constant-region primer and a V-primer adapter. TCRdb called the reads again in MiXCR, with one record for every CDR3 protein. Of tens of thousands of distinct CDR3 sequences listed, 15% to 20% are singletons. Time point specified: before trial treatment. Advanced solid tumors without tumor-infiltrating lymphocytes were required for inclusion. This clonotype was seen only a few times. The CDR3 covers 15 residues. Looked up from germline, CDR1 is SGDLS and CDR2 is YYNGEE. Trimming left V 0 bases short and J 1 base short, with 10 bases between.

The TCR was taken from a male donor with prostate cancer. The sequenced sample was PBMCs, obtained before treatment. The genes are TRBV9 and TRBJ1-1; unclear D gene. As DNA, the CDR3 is TGTGCCAGCAGCGTAGAGGGCCGACGGAACACTGAAGCTTTCTTT. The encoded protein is CASSVEGRRNTEAFF.